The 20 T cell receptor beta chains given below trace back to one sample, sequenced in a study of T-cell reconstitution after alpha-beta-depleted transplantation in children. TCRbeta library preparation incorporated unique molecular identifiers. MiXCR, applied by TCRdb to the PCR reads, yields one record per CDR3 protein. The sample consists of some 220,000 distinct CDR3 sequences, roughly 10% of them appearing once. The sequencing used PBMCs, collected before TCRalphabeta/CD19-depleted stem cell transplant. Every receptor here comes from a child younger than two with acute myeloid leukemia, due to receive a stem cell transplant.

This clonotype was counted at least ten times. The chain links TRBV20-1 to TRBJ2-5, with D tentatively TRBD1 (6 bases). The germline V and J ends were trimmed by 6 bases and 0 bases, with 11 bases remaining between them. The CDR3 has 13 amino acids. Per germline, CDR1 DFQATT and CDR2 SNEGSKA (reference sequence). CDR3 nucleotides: TGCAGTGCGAGGACAGCCAACCAAGAGACCCAGTACTTC. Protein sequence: CSARTANQETQYF.

DNA for the CDR3: TGCGCCAGCAGCTCGACAGGGCGAGGGGCTGAAGCTTTCTTT. Translating gives CASSSTGRGAEAFF. The V and J genes are TRBV5-1 and TRBJ1-1, with 7 bases fitting TRBD1. V trimming: 3 bases; J trimming: 6 bases; junction bases outside the gene matches: 8. CDR1 is SGHRS and CDR2 is YFSETQ in the germline V gene. This CDR3 comprises 14 residues. The full variable domain, in which reference TRBV5-1 and TRBJ1-1 provide the parts outside the CDR3, is KAGVTQTPRYLIKTRGQQVTLSCSPISGHRSVSWYQQTPGQGLQFLFEYFSETQRNKGNFPGRFSGRQFSNSRSEMNVSTLELGDSALYLCASSSTGRGAEAFFGQGTRLTVV.

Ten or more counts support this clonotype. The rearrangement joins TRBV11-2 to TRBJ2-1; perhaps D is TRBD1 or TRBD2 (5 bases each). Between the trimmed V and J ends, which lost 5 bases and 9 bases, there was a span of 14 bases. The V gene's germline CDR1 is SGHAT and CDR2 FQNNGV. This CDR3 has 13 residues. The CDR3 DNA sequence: TGTGCCAGCAGCCCGGGACCTGTCCGTGAGCAGTTCTTC. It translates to CASSPGPVREQFF.

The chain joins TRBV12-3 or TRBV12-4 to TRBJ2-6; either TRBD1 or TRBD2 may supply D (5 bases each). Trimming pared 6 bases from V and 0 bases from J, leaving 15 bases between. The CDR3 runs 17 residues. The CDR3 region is CASSEGSVGSGANVLTF. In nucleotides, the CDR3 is TGTGCCAGCAGCGAGGGGTCGGTAGGCTCTGGGGCCAACGTCCTGACTTTC.

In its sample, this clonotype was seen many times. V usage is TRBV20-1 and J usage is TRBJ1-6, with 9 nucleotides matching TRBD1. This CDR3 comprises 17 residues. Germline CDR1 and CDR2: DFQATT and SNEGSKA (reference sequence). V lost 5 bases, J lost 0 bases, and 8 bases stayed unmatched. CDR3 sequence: CSAAGTGQSSYNSPLHF. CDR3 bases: TGCAGTGCTGCCGGGACAGGGCAGAGCTCCTATAATTCACCCCTCCACTTT.

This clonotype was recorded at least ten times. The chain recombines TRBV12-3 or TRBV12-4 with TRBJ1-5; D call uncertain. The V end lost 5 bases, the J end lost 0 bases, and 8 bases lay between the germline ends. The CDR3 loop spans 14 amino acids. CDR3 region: CASSHKYSNQPQHF. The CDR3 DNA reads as TGTGCCAGCAGTCACAAGTATAGCAATCAGCCCCAGCATTTT.

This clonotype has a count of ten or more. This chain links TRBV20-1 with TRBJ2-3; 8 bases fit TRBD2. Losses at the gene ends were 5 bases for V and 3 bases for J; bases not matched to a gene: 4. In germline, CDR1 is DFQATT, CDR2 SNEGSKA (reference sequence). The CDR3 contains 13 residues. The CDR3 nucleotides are TGCAGTGCTGCGGGACTAGAGACAGATACGCAGTATTTT. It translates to CSAAGLETDTQYF.

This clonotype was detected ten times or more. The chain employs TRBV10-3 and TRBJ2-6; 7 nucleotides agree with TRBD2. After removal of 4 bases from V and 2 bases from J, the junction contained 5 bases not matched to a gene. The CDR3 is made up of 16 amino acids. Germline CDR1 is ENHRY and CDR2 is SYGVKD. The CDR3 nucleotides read TGTGCCATCAGTGCCTCCCGGGGGGCTGGGGCCAACGTCCTGACTTTC. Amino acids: CAISASRGAGANVLTF.

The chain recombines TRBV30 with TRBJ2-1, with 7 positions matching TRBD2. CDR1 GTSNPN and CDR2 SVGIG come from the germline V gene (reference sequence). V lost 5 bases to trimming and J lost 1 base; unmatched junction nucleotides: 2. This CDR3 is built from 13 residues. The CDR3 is CAWERGSYNEQFF. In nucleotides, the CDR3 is TGTGCCTGGGAGCGGGGATCCTACAATGAGCAGTTCTTC. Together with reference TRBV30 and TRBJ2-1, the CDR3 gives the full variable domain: SQTIHQWPATLVQPVGSPLSLECTVEGTSNPNLYWYRQAAGRGLQLLFYSVGIGQISSEVPQNLSASRPQDRQFILSSKKLLLSDSGFYLCAWERGSYNEQFFGPGTRLTVL.

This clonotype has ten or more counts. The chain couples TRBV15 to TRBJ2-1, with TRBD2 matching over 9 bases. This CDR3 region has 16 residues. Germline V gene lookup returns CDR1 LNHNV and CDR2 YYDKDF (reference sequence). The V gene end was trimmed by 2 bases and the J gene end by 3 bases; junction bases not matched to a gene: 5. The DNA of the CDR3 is TGTGCCACCAGCAGACTAGCGGGACGCTACTACAATGAGCAGTTCTTC. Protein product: CATSRLAGRYYNEQFF.

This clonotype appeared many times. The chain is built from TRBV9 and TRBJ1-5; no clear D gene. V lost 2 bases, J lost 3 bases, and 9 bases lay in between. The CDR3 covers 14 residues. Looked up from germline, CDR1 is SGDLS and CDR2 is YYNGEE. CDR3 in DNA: TGTGCCAGCAGCGTCGGACCGACCAATCAGCCCCAGCATTTT. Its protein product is CASSVGPTNQPQHF.

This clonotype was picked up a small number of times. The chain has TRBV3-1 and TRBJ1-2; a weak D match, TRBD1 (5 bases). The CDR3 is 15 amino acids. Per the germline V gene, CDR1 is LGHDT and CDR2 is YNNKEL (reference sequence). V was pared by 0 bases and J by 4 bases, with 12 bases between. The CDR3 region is CASSQERQTTYGYTF. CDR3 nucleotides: TGTGCCAGCAGCCAAGAAAGACAGACGACCTATGGCTACACCTTC.

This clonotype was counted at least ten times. The chain's CDR3 is CASSQNPYEQYF. Here the CDR3 DNA reads TGCGCCAGCAGTCAGAACCCCTACGAGCAGTACTTC. The chain joins TRBV10-2 to TRBJ2-7; D is undetermined. Deletions cut 5 bases from V and 2 bases from J, with 7 bases between. CDR3 size: 12 residues. CDR1 and CDR2 (germline): WSHSY, SAAADI.

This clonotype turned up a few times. DNA of the CDR3: TGCAGTGCTAGTATGGGAGCCAAAAACATTCAGTACTTC. Its translation is CSASMGAKNIQYF. This chain joins TRBV20-1 and TRBJ2-4; D not resolved. The CDR3 covers 13 residues. Trimming took off 3 bases at V and 0 bases at J, with 6 bases between the two ends. The germline V gene has CDR1 DFQATT and CDR2 SNEGSKA (reference sequence).

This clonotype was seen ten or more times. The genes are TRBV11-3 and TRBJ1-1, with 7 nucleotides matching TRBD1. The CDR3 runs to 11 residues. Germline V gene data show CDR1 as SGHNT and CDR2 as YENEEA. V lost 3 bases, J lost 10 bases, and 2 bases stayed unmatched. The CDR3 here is CASSFAGGAFF. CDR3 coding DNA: TGTGCCAGCAGCTTCGCAGGGGGAGCTTTCTTT.

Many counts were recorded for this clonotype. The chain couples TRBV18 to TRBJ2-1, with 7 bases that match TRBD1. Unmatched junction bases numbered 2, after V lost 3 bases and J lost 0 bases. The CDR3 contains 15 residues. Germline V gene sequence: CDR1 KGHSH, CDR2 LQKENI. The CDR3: CASSPNRGSYNEQFF. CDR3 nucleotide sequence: TGTGCCAGCTCACCTAACAGGGGCTCCTACAATGAGCAGTTCTTC.

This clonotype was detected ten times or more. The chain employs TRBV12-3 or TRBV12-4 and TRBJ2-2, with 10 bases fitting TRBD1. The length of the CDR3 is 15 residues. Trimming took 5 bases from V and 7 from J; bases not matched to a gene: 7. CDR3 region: CASSPWGQGIGELFF. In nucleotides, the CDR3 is TGTGCCAGCAGTCCCTGGGGACAGGGGATCGGGGAGCTGTTTTTT.

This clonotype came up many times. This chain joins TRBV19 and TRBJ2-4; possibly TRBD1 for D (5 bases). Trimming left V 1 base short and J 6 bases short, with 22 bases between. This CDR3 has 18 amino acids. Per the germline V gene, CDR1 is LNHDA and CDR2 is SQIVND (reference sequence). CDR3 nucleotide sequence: TGTGCCAGTAGTATAGGGGGAACAGGTGACGGACGGAGAAACATTCAGTACTTC. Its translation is CASSIGGTGDGRRNIQYF.

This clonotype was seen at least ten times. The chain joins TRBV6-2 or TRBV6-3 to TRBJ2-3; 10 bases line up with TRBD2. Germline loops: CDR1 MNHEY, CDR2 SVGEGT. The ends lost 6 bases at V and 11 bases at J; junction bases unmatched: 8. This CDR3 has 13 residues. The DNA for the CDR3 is TGTGCCAGCAGGAAACCTCTAGCGGGAGTGCAGTATTTT. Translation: CASRKPLAGVQYF.

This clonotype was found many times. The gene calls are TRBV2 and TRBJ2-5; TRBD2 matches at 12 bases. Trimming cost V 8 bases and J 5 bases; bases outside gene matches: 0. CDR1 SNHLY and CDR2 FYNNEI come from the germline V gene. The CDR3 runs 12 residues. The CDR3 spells CASGTSGETQYF. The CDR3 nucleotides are TGTGCCAGCGGGACTAGCGGGGAGACCCAGTACTTC.